This is a list of T cell receptor beta chains from one sample in a study of cytomegalovirus exposure and HLA in healthy donors. The table came from immunoSEQ multiplex PCR; TCRdb's copy has only in-frame clones and leaves some out. The repertoire has more than 95,000 clones, approximately 70% of them found once; the top ten carry roughly 3.2%. Sample: PBMCs. The receptor source for this set is a man aged 25 to 40 in good health and CMV-seronegative. CDR3s include the opening cysteine and the closing phenylalanine or tryptophan. D genes are given only for firm matches. Size values are once, few and many counts, or a class for expanded clones, and some rows have none.

>15|TRBJ2-1|TRBD2|TRBV14|NA
CASSQVLAGGQEQFF
TGTGCCAGCAGCCAAGTGCTAGCGGGAGGGCAAGAGCAGTTCTTC
>15|TRBJ1-1|NA|TRBV5-6|NA
CASSGQQGWSTEAFF
TGTGCCAGCAGCGGACAACAGGGATGGAGCACTGAAGCTTTCTTT
>14|TRBJ2-1|TRBD2|TRBV9|NA
CASSSTSGTRPVFF
TGTGCCAGCAGTTCCACTAGCGGGACCCGCCCCGTGTTCTTC
>13|TRBJ2-2|TRBD1|TRBV6-5|NA
CASSRTGAGELFF
TGTGCCAGCAGCCGGACAGGGGCCGGGGAGCTGTTTTTT
>14|TRBJ2-7|NA|TRBV9|once
CASSQDGRIYEQYF
TGTGCCAGCAGCCAGGACGGGAGAATCTACGAGCAGTACTTC
>18|TRBJ1-3|TRBD1|TRBV19|NA
CASSINWDRTGAGNTIYF
TGTGCCAGTAGTATAAATTGGGACCGGACAGGGGCTGGAAACACCATATATTTT
>16|TRBJ2-1|TRBD2|TRBV5-4|few
CASSGRSGRALYEQFF
TGTGCCAGCAGCGGACGTAGCGGGAGGGCCTTGTATGAGCAGTTCTTC
>13|TRBJ1-1|NA|TRBV5-1|NA
CASSQTRGTEAFF
TGCGCCAGCAGCCAAACGAGAGGCACTGAAGCTTTCTTT
>12|TRBJ2-7|NA|TRBV2|NA
CASREQGYEQYF
TGTGCCAGCAGAGAACAGGGCTACGAGCAGTACTTC
>15|TRBJ2-2|TRBD2|TRBV19|NA
CASSIVAGAGGELFF
TGTGCCAGTAGTATAGTTGCGGGAGCGGGCGGGGAGCTGTTTTTT
>14|TRBJ2-1|NA|TRBV7-2|few
CASSLAETRNEQFF
TGTGCCAGCAGCTTAGCGGAGACTAGGAATGAGCAGTTCTTC
>13|TRBJ2-7|NA|TRBV5-1|NA
CASSSAASYEQYF
TGCGCCAGCAGCTCGGCAGCGTCCTACGAGCAGTACTTC
>15|TRBJ2-2|TRBD2|TRBV5-1|NA
CASSPGTSGTGELFF
TGCGCCAGCAGCCCGGGGACTAGCGGGACCGGGGAGCTGTTTTTT
>15|TRBJ1-1|NA|TRBV10-3|NA
CAISAAQGAPTEAFF
TGTGCCATCAGTGCGGCACAGGGTGCCCCCACTGAAGCTTTCTTT